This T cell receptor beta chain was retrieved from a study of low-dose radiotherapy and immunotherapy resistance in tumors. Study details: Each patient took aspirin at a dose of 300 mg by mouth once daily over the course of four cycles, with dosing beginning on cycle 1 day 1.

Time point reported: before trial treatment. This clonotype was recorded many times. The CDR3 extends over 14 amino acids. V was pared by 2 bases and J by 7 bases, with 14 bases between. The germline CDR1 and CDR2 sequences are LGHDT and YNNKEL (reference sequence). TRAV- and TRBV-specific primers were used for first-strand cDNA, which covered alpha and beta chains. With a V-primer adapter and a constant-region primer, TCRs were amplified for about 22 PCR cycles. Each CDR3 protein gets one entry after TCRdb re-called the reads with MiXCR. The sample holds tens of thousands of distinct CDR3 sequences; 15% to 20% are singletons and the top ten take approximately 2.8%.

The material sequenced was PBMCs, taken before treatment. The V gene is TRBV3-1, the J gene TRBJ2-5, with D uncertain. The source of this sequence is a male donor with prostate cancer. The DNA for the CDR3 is TGTGCCAGCAGCCAAAGTGGTTTACGTTCGACCCAGTACTTC. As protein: CASSQSGLRSTQYF.